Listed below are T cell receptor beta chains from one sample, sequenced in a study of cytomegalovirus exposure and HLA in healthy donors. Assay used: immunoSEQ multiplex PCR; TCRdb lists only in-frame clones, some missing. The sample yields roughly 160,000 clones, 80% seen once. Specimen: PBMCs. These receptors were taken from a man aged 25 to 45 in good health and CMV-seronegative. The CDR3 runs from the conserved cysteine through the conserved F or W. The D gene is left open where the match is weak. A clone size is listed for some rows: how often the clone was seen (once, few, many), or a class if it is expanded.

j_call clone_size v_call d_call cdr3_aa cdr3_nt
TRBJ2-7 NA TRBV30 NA CACQIGGPSYEQYF TGTGCCTGTCAAATAGGAGGTCCCTCCTACGAGCAGTACTTC
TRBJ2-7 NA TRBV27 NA CASSFLLGEQYF TGTGCCAGCAGTTTTCTACTCGGGGAGCAGTACTTC
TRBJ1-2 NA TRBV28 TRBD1 CASSFFGQGGYGYTF TGTGCCAGCAGTTTTTTCGGACAGGGGGGCTATGGCTACACCTTC
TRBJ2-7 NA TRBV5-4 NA CASNPVYEQYF TGTGCCAGCAACCCGGTCTACGAGCAGTACTTC
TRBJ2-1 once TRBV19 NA CASSIPAAGLKQFF TGTGCCAGTAGTATACCTGCGGCGGGCCTCAAGCAGTTCTTC
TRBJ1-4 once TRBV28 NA CASSLQGDNEKLFF TGTGCCAGCAGCCTACAGGGTGATAATGAAAAACTGTTTTTT
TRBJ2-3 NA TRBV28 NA CASRGRGTDTQYF TGTGCCAGTAGGGGCAGGGGCACAGATACGCAGTATTTT
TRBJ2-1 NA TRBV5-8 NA CASSWETVSEQFF TGTGCCAGCAGCTGGGAGACGGTGAGTGAGCAGTTCTTC
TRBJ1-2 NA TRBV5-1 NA CASSLEGQGNYGYTF TGCGCCAGCAGCTTGGAGGGGCAGGGTAACTATGGCTACACCTTC
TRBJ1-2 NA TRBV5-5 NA CASSLLGVNYGYTF TGTGCCAGCAGCTTGCTAGGGGTAAACTATGGCTACACCTTC
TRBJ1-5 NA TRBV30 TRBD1 CAWSEGGGQPQHF TGTGCCTGGAGTGAAGGGGGCGGCCAGCCCCAGCATTTT
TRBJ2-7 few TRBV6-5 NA CATAPDSFYEQYF TGTGCCACTGCTCCGGACAGTTTCTACGAGCAGTACTTC
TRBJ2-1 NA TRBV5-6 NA CASSLASDNEQFF TGTGCCAGCAGCTTGGCTAGTGACAATGAGCAGTTCTTC
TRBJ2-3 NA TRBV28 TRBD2 CASSLGTSDTDTQYF TGTGCCAGCAGTTTGGGGACTAGCGACACAGATACGCAGTATTTT
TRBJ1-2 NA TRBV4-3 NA CASSQTVLNYGYTF TGCGCCAGCAGCCAAACAGTCCTCAACTATGGCTACACCTTC
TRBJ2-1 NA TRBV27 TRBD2 CASSPTSGTDNEQFF TGTGCCAGCAGTCCGACTAGCGGGACGGACAATGAGCAGTTCTTC
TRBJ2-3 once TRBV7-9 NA CSSRGITDTQYF TGTTCCAGCAGGGGCATCACAGATACGCAGTATTTT
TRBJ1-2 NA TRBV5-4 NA CASSPDSNYGYTF TGTGCCAGCAGCCCGGACAGCAACTATGGCTACACCTTC
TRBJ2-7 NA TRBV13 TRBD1 CASSFRGQGGYEQYF TGTGCCAGCAGCTTTCGTGGACAGGGGGGATACGAGCAGTACTTC
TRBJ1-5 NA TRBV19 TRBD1 CASSIDQGAEGRPQHF TGTGCCAGTAGTATAGATCAGGGGGCGGAAGGTCGGCCCCAGCATTTT
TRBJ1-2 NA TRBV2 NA CASSGRNGGYDGYTF TGTGCCAGCAGTGGACGAAACGGGGGGTATGATGGCTACACCTTC
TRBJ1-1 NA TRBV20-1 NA CSVQNTEAFF TGCAGTGTCCAGAACACTGAAGCTTTCTTT
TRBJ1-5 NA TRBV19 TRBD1 CASSTLEQGNSNQPQHF TGTGCCAGTAGTACCTTAGAACAGGGGAATAGCAATCAGCCCCAGCATTTT
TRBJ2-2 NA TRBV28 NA CASSTSVTGELFF TGTGCCAGCAGTACCTCGGTCACCGGGGAGCTGTTTTTT
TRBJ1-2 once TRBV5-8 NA CASSLGQGLYTF TGTGCCAGCAGCTTGGGGCAGGGCCTTTACACCTTC
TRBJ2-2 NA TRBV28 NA CASSLIQGDTGELFF TGTGCCAGCAGTTTGATACAGGGAGACACCGGGGAGCTGTTTTTT
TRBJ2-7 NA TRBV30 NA CAWARRSYEQYF TGTGCCTGGGCTAGAAGGTCCTACGAGCAGTACTTC
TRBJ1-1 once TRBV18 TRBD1 CASSPKYRGEDTEAFF TGTGCCAGCTCACCCAAATACAGGGGGGAAGACACTGAAGCTTTCTTT
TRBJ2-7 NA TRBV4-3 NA CASKGNREPYEQYF TGCGCCAGCAAAGGAAACAGGGAGCCCTACGAGCAGTACTTC
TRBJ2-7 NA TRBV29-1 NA CSGQRNYEQYF TGCAGCGGACAGAGAAACTACGAGCAGTACTTC
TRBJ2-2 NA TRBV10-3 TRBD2 CAIKSTSGRAGTTGELFF TGTGCCATCAAATCGACTAGCGGGAGGGCGGGAACGACCGGGGAGCTGTTTTTT
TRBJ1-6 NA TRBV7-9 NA CASSLAQGGDSPLHF TGTGCCAGCAGCTTAGCTCAGGGTGGAGATTCACCCCTCCACTTT
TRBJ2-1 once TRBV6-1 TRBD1 CASSEVAGGLGEQFF TGTGCCAGCAGTGAAGTCGCAGGGGGCTTGGGTGAGCAGTTCTTC
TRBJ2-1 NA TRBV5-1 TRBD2 CASSAAGLAGGNEQFF TGCGCCAGCAGCGCGGCGGGACTAGCGGGAGGGAATGAGCAGTTCTTC
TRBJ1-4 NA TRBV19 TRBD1 CASGPGQAPTNEKLFF TGTGCCAGTGGTCCTGGACAGGCACCAACTAATGAAAAACTGTTTTTT